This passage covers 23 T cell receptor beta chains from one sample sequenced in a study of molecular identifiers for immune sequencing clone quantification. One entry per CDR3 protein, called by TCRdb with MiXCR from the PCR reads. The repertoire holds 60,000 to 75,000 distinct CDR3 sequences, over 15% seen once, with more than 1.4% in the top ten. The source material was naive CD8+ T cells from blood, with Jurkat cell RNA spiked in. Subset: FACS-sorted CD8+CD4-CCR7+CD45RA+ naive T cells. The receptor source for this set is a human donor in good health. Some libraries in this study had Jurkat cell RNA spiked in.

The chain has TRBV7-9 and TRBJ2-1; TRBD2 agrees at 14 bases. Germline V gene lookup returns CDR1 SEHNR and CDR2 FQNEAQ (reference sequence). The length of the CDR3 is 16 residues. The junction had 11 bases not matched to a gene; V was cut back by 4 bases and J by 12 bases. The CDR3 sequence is CASSSGTSGSFGAQFF. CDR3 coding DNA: TGTGCCAGCAGCTCGGGGACTAGCGGGAGCTTCGGTGCGCAGTTCTTC.

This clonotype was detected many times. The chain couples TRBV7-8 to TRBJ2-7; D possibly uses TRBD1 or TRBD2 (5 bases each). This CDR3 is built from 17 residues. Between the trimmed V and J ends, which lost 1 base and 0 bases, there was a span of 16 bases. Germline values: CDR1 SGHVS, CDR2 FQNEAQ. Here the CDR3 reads CASSLVLFGDHSYEQYF. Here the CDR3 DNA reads TGTGCCAGCAGCTTAGTTTTGTTCGGGGACCACTCCTACGAGCAGTACTTC.

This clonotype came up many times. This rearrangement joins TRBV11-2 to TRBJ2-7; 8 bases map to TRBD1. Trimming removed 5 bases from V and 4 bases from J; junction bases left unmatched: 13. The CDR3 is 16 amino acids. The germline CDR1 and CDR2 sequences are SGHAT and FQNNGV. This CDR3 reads CASSPLDRAIGYEQYF. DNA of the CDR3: TGTGCCAGCAGCCCCCTGGACAGGGCAATAGGATACGAGCAGTACTTC. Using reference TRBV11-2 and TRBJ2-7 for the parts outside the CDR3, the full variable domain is EAGVAQSPRYKIIEKRQSVAFWCNPISGHATLYWYQQILGQGPKLLIQFQNNGVVDDSQLPKDRFSAERLKGVDSTLKIQPAKLEDSAVYLCASSPLDRAIGYEQYFGPGTRLTVT.

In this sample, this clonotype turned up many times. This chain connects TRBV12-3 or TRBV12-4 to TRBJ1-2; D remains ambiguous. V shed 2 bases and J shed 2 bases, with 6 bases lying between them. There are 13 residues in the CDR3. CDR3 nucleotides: TGTGCCAGCAGTTTAACCCTAAACTATGGCTACACCTTC. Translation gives CASSLTLNYGYTF.

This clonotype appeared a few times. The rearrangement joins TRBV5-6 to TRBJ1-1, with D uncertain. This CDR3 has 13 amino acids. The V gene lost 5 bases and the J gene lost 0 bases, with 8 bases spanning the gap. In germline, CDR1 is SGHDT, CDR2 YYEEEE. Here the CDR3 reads CASSILLNTEAFF. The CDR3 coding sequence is TGTGCCAGCAGTATCCTATTGAACACTGAAGCTTTCTTT.

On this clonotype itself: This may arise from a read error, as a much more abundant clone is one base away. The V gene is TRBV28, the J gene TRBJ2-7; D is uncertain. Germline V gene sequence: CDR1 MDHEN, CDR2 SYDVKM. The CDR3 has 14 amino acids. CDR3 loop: CTSSYGVSSYEQYF. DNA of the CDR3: TGTACCAGCAGCTATGGGGTAAGCTCCTACGAGCAGTACTTC.

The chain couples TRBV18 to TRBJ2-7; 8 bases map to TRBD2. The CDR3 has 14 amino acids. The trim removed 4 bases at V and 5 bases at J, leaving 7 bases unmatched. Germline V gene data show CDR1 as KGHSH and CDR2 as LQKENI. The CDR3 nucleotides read TGTGCCAGCTCACTCTCGGGGGGGTTCGACGAGCAGTACTTC. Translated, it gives CASSLSGGFDEQYF.

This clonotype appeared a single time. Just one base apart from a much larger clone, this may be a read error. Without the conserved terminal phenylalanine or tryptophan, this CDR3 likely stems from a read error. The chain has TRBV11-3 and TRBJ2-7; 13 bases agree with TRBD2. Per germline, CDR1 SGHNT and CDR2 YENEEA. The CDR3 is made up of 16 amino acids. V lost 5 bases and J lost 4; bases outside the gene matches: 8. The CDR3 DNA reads TGTGCCAGCAGCCACATAGGGACTAGCGGGAAATACGAGCAGTACCTC. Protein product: CASSHIGTSGKYEQYL.

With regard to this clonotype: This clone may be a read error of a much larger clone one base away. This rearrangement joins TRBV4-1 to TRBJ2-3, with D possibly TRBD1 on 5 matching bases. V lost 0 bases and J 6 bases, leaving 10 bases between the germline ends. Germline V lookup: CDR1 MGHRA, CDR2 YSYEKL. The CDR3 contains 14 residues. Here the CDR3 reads CASSQEGKGDTQYF. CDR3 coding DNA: TGCGCCAGCAGCCAAGAGGGTAAGGGGGATACGCAGTATTTT.

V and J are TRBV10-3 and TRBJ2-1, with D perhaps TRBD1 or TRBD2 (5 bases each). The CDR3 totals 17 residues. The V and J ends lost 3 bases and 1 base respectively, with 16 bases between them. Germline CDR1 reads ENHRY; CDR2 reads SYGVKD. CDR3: CAISDPNKGPSYNEQFF. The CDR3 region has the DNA TGTGCCATCAGTGACCCAAACAAGGGACCATCCTACAATGAGCAGTTCTTC.

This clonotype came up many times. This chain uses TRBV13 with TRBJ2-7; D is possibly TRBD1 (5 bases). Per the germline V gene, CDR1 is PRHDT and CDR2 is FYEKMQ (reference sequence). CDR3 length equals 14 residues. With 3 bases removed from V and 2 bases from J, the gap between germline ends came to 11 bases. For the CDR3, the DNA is TGTGCCAGCAGCTTCCCTGACAGACCCTACGAGCAGTACTTC. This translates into CASSFPDRPYEQYF.

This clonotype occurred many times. The CDR3 DNA reads as TGTGCCACCAGCGCCGGGACAGGGGTAGGAGATACGCAGTATTTT. Its translation: CATSAGTGVGDTQYF. The V call is TRBV24-1, the J call TRBJ2-3; 10 bases agree with TRBD1. The V gene's germline CDR1 is KGHDR and CDR2 SFDVKD. Trimming cost V 7 bases and J 5 bases; bases outside gene matches: 8. The CDR3 is made up of 15 amino acids.

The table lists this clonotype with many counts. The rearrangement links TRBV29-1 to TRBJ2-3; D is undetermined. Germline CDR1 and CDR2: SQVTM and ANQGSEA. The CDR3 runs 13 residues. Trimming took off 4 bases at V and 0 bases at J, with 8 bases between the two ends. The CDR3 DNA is TGCAGCGTTGCGGTCAGTAGCACAGATACGCAGTATTTT. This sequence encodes CSVAVSSTDTQYF.

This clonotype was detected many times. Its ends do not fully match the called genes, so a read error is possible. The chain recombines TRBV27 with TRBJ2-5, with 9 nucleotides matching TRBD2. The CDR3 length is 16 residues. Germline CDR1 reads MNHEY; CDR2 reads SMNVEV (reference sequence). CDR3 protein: CASRLSSGGLQETQYF. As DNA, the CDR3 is TGTGCCAGCCGTTTAAGTAGCGGGGGTCTCCAAGAGACCCAGTACTTC.

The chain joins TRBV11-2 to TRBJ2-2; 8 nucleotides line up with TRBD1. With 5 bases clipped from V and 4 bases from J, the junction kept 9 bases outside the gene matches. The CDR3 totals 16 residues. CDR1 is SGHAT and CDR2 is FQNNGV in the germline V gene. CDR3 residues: CASSLSPGQVTGELFF. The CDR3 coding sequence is TGTGCCAGCAGCCTCTCCCCGGGACAGGTCACCGGGGAGCTGTTTTTT.

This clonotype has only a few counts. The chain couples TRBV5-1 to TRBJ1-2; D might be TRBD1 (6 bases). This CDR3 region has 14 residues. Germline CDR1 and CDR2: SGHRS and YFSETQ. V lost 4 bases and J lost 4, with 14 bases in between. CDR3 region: CASSPETGPYGYTF. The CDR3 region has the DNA TGCGCCAGCAGCCCCGAGACAGGACCCTATGGCTACACCTTC.

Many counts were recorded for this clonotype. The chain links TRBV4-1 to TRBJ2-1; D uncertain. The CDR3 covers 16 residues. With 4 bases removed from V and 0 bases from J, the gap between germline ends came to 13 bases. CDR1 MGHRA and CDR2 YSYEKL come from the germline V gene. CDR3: CASSRGFPSSYNEQFF. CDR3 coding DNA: TGCGCCAGCAGCCGCGGTTTCCCGAGCTCCTACAATGAGCAGTTCTTC.

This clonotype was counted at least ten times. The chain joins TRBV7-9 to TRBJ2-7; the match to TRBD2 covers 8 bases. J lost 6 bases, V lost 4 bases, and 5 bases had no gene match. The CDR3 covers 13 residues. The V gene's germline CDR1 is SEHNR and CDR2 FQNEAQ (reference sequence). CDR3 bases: TGTGCCAGCAGCTGGGCGGGAGGTTCCGAGCAGTACTTC. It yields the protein CASSWAGGSEQYF.

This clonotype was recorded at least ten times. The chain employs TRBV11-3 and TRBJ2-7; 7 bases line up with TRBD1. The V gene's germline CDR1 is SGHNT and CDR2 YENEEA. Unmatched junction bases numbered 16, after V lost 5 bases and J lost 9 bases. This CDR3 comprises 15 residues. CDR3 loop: CASSPRQGPTSGQYF. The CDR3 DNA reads TGTGCCAGCAGCCCGCGACAGGGCCCCACCTCCGGGCAGTACTTC.

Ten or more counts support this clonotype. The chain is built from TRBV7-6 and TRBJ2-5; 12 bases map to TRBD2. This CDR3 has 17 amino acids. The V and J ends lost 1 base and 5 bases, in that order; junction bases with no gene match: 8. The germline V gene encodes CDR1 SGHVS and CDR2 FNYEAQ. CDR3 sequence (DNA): TGTGCCAGCAGCTTAGAACTAGCGGGAGGCTTAGGCGAGACCCAGTACTTC. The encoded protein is CASSLELAGGLGETQYF. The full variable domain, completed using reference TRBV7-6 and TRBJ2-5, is GAGVSQSPRYKVTKRGQDVALRCDPISGHVSLYWYRQALGQGPEFLTYFNYEAQQDKSGLPNDRFSAERPEGSISTLTIQRTEQRDSAMYRCASSLELAGGLGETQYFGPGTRLLVL.

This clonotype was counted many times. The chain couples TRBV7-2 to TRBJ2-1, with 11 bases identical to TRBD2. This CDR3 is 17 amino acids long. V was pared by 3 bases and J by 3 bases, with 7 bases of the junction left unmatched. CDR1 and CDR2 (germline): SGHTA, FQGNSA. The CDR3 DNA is TGTGCCAGCAGCTTCCACCCGACTAGCGGGAACTACAATGAGCAGTTCTTC. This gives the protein CASSFHPTSGNYNEQFF.

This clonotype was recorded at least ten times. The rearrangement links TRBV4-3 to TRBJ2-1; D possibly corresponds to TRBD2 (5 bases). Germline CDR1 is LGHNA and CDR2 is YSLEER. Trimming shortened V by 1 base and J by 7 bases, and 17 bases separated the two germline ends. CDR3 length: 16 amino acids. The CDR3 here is CASSQVASSNWNEQFF. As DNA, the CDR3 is TGCGCCAGCAGCCAAGTTGCTAGCTCCAACTGGAATGAGCAGTTCTTC.

The CDR3 DNA reads TGTGCCAGCAGCCCGGGACCCTGGGGTAATGAGCAGTTCTTC. It translates to CASSPGPWGNEQFF. This chain connects TRBV6-1 to TRBJ2-1; D could derive from TRBD1 or TRBD2 (5 bases each). V lost 6 bases, J lost 7 bases, and 16 bases lay in between. Germline-derived CDR1 and CDR2 are MNHNS and SASEGT. The CDR3 length is 14 residues.